This record concerns one T cell receptor beta chain sequence. Its antigen is unknown. The entry originates in a study of persistence of HIV-infected CD4 T cells. The immunoSEQ assay was version 4, run in survey mode. Sequenced by immunoSEQ multiplex PCR; TCRdb stores in-frame clones only, minus some. Among under 20,000 clones listed, 75% to 85% were seen once. Lysates of CMV-infected fibroblasts at approximately 9.6 ug/mL stimulated these cells. Sorting selected CD4+ T cells upregulating both CD40 ligand and CD69. Sequencing used CD4+ T cells sorted from PBMCs after roughly 18-hour stimulation, obtained from a patient who received antiretroviral therapy. This receptor was identified in an adult man with HIV who was CMV-seropositive.

CDR3 nucleotide sequence: TGTGCCAGCAGGAAGGACCCCAGTACAGATACGCAGTATTTT. Protein product: CASRKDPSTDTQYF. V is TRBV9 and J is TRBJ2-3; D not certain. The CDR3 runs 14 residues. V shed 5 bases and J shed 3 bases, with 13 bases lying between them. Germline CDR1 and CDR2: SGDLS and YYNGEE.